This T cell receptor beta chain originates from a study of OX40 agonist ivuxolimab in advanced cancers. About the study as a whole: Ivuxolimab was an agonistic, fully human IgG2 monoclonal antibody directed against OX40 (CD134), a costimulatory receptor. Intravenous ivuxolimab was administered to patients every 2 weeks at six dose levels: 0.01, 0.1, 0.3, 1.5, 3 and 10 mg/kg. Of the roughly 52 dose-escalation patients, hepatocellular carcinoma was present in some 19, melanoma in approximately 15, renal cell carcinoma in 9 and head and neck cancer in 9. The dose-escalation cohort was 82.7% male with a mean age of about 60 years, ranging from roughly 23 to 90. Prior anti-PD-1, anti-PD-L1 or anti-CTLA-4 therapy was permitted, and checkpoint inhibitors had been received by less than 45% of dose-escalation patients. Partial responses occurred in three dose-escalation patients, of whom one had hepatocellular carcinoma and two had cutaneous melanoma. The point of sequencing TCRbeta in the periphery was to test whether ivuxolimab changed TCR sequence diversity and drove clonal T-cell expansion. The paper describes the monotherapy dose-escalation part (N of about 50 patients) of the phase I trial of ivuxolimab.

General study outcomes and caveats: In the 0.1-3.0 mg/kg groups, partial responders were among the patients with the lowest normalized peripheral clonal expansion, particularly in CD8+ T cells. After ivuxolimab, more expanded clones were found on average in CD8+ T cells than in CD4+ T cells. Low levels of normalized T-cell clonal expansion were also seen in some patients who did not respond. Which antigens the clonally expanded peripheral T cells were specific for was not determined. At doses of 0.1 to 3.0 mg/kg, clonal expansion of both CD4+ and CD8+ blood T cells was observed from baseline to week 6.

Patients with autoimmune disease history or receiving systemic immunosuppression were excluded from the trial. Peripheral blood for TCR sequencing was collected from all dose cohorts at baseline, on cycle 4 day 1, and on cycle 7 day 1. The samples were drawn from a first-in-human, open-label, multicenter phase I dose-escalation trial of ivuxolimab. Adults with locally advanced or metastatic head and neck squamous cell, hepatocellular, melanoma or renal cell carcinoma were enrolled in the trial. Before TCR sequencing, CD4+ T cells and CD8+ T cells from peripheral blood were sorted into separate populations. For sequencing of the TCRbeta CDR3 region, genomic DNA was extracted from the sorted cells. TCRbeta CDR3 regions were sequenced using the immunoSEQ Assay. TCRdb obtained this table from immuneACCESS and retained in-frame rearrangements with V and J assigned. These tables miss some clones; where compared with another copy, unresolved V genes account for less than half of the shortfall, and the remainder is unexplained. The sample data list over 150,000 clones, and 94% of these were observed just once. The top ten clones comprise under 0.4% of the sample.

Remarks on this clone: What antigen it recognizes has not been identified. The record has no base qualities; no much larger clone is one base away.

The origin of this receptor is an adult with an advanced solid tumor such as melanoma, head and neck, liver or kidney cancer. This material consisted of CD4+ or CD8+ T cells sorted from blood, taken in a trial of the OX40 agonist ivuxolimab.

CDR3 protein: CASSDGGAGANVLTF. The DNA reads TGTGCCAGTAGCGATGGAGGCGCTGGGGCCAACGTCCTGACTTTC. Here the chain combines TRBV19 and TRBJ2-6, with a tentative D gene TRBD2 over 5 matching bases. The germline V gene (reference sequence) specifies LNHDA as CDR1 and SQIVND as CDR2. Counted from cysteine to phenylalanine, this CDR3 has 15 amino acids. Solely the CDR3 DNA is kept, with 45 bases framed from the first base. A distance of 11 bases separates the germline ends of V and J, which lose 6 bases and 2 bases respectively.